This passage covers 28 T cell receptor beta chains from one sample sequenced in a study of T cell repertoires in aging, cancer and after chemotherapy. Multiplex touch-down PCR with TRB-A/B primers amplified rearranged V-D-J TRB sequences. MiXCR, run by TCRdb on the multiplex PCR reads, gives a single entry per CDR3 protein. The table lists 4,000 to 4,500 distinct CDR3 sequences, approximately 26% of them singletons, with around a third in the top ten. Peripheral blood genomic DNA, not sorted cells or RNA, was the template. Sequences were obtained from blood. These receptors all come from a human donor with a blood cancer.

The chain links TRBV20-1 to TRBJ1-1; D is ambiguous. This CDR3 spans 16 amino acids. Germline loops: CDR1 DFQATT, CDR2 SNEGSKA (reference sequence). Trimming shortened V by 3 bases and J by 2 bases, and 19 bases separated the two germline ends. CDR3 coding DNA: TGCAGTGCTAGTAAATTCCGTCGTCAGACAAACACTGAAGCTTTCTTT. The encoded protein is CSASKFRRQTNTEAFF.

The chain is built from TRBV20-1 and TRBJ2-3, with D possibly being TRBD2 (6 bases). Trimming took off 5 bases at V and 1 base at J, with 13 bases between the two ends. Germline lookup yields CDR1 DFQATT and CDR2 SNEGSKA (reference sequence). The CDR3 runs to 14 residues. The CDR3 nucleotides are TGCAGTGCTCGACTAGTGCGGGGCACAGATACGCAGTATTTT. This codes for CSARLVRGTDTQYF.

This chain connects TRBV7-9 to TRBJ2-2, with D hard to call. CDR1 is SEHNR and CDR2 is FQNEAQ in the germline V gene (reference sequence). The CDR3 is made up of 13 amino acids. Trimming cost V 5 bases and J 8 bases, with 12 bases left between them. The CDR3 coding sequence is TGTGCCAGCAGCCCCCCGTACGGAGGGGAGCTGTTTTTT. Protein sequence: CASSPPYGGELFF.

This clonotype was counted only a few times. The chain couples TRBV27 to TRBJ1-5, with a weak D call TRBD1 (5 bases). V gave up 4 bases and J gave up 6 bases, with 10 bases separating them. This CDR3 spans 13 amino acids. Germline CDR1 is MNHEY and CDR2 is SMNVEV (reference sequence). CDR3 region: CASSWGIAQPQHF. CDR3 in DNA: TGTGCCAGCAGTTGGGGGATTGCTCAGCCCCAGCATTTT.

This clonotype has a handful of counts. In nucleotides, the CDR3 is TGCGCCAGCAGCCGAGGACAGGGAAGCTCCTACGAGCAGTACTTC. Translated: CASSRGQGSSYEQYF. The J gene is TRBJ2-7, the V gene TRBV5-1, with 8 bases identical to TRBD1. The trim removed 4 bases at V and 0 bases at J, leaving 6 bases unmatched. The germline V gene encodes CDR1 SGHRS and CDR2 YFSETQ. This CDR3 is 15 amino acids long.

This clonotype was counted only a few times. The V and J genes are TRBV12-3 or TRBV12-4 and TRBJ2-2; 9 bases map to TRBD2. With V trimmed by 1 base and J by 0 bases, 6 bases remained unmatched. The CDR3 extends over 18 amino acids. This chain's CDR3 is CASSLETGTSTNTGELFF. CDR3 nucleotide sequence: TGTGCCAGCAGTTTAGAAACAGGGACTAGCACGAACACCGGGGAGCTGTTTTTT.

As for this clonotype: Just one base apart from a much larger clone, this may be a read error. This chain joins TRBV13 and TRBJ1-2; D remains unclear. Germline V gene data show CDR1 as PRHDT and CDR2 as FYEKMQ (reference sequence). The CDR3 runs to 12 residues. This CDR3 reads CASSPTNYVYTF. The CDR3 DNA reads TGTGCCAGCAGCCCTACTAACTATGTCTACACCTTC.

The table lists this clonotype with a count of one. The rearrangement joins TRBV5-1 to TRBJ1-2; no reliable D call. V was cut by 0 bases and J by 3 bases, with 12 bases left in between. This CDR3 is built from 15 residues. CDR1 SGHRS and CDR2 YFSETQ come from the germline V gene. CDR3 nucleotides: TGCGCCAGCAGCTTGGGACAAAACCCAGACTATGGCTACACCTTC. Its translation: CASSLGQNPDYGYTF.

This chain connects TRBV19 to TRBJ1-5; 12 positions match TRBD1. The ends lost 4 bases at V and 9 bases at J; junction bases unmatched: 13. CDR3 length: 17 residues. From germline, CDR1 is LNHDA and CDR2 SQIVND (reference sequence). The CDR3 sequence: CASSTGGTGGPGTPQHF. The CDR3 DNA is TGTGCCAGTAGTACCGGCGGGACAGGGGGCCCCGGCACGCCCCAGCATTTT.

The chain combines TRBV24-1 with TRBJ2-3; D is possibly TRBD2 (6 bases). CDR3 length equals 14 residues. Germline-derived CDR1 and CDR2 are KGHDR and SFDVKD. V lost 5 bases to trimming and J lost 6 bases, with 14 bases between them. In nucleotides, the CDR3 is TGTGCCACCAGTGGGTCCGCCGGAGGGGATACGCAGTATTTT. Protein sequence: CATSGSAGGDTQYF.

The chain joins TRBV20-1 to TRBJ2-7; 9 bases line up with TRBD2. The CDR3 is made up of 14 amino acids. Looked up from germline, CDR1 is DFQATT and CDR2 is SNEGSKA (reference sequence). Germline trimming cut 4 bases from V and 6 bases from J; bases unmatched to any gene: 10. CDR3 sequence (DNA): TGCAGTGCTACGAGCGGGAGGCTCCCGTCCGAGCAGTACTTC. Its protein product is CSATSGRLPSEQYF.

In this sample, this clonotype turned up a few times. V usage is TRBV27 and J usage is TRBJ1-5; D unresolved. Germline V CDR1 and CDR2: MNHEY, SMNVEV (reference sequence). Trimming pared 6 bases from V and 5 bases from J, leaving 11 bases between. The CDR3 consists of 13 residues. The CDR3 DNA is TGTGCCAGCAGGGGTCATTCGGATCAGCCCCAGCATTTT. Protein product: CASRGHSDQPQHF.

CDR3 DNA: TGTGCCAGTAGTATGGGACTAGCGGGAGGCTATGAGCAGTTCTTC. This gives the protein CASSMGLAGGYEQFF. The chain employs TRBV19 and TRBJ2-1, with 15 nucleotides matching TRBD2. Trimming cost V 3 bases and J 8 bases; bases outside gene matches: 2. The CDR3 totals 15 residues. Germline loops: CDR1 LNHDA, CDR2 SQIVND (reference sequence).

By frequency in the sample, this clonotype is medium-sized (0.01 to 0.1%). CDR3 DNA sequence: TGTGCCTGGACGTGGGGGAGGGCTGAAGCGATGAACACTGAAGCTTTCTTT. Its protein product is CAWTWGRAEAMNTEAFF. This chain links TRBV30 with TRBJ1-1, with a tentative D call TRBD1 (5 bases). This CDR3 region has 17 residues. Per germline, CDR1 GTSNPN and CDR2 SVGIG (reference sequence). Trimming pared 4 bases from V and 0 bases from J, leaving 21 bases between.

This clonotype was seen a single time. The chain couples TRBV27 to TRBJ2-7, with TRBD1 identical over 7 bases. Germline values: CDR1 MNHEY, CDR2 SMNVEV (reference sequence). CDR3 size: 14 residues. V was clipped by 3 bases and J by 5 bases; unmatched bases: 7. This CDR3 is CASSLMTGSNEQYF. As DNA, the CDR3 is TGTGCCAGCAGTTTGATGACAGGGAGCAACGAGCAGTACTTC.

This sequence joins TRBV21-1 and TRBJ2-1. TRBV21-1 is shown as a pseudogene. The CDR3 totals 17 residues. Written as DNA, the CDR3 is TGTGCCAGCAGCAAAAAGGGTAGCGGAGCCTCCTACAATGAGCAGTTCTTC. Its protein product is CASSKKGSGASYNEQFF.

This chain joins TRBV6-2 or TRBV6-3 and TRBJ2-5; 8 bases map to TRBD2. Germline V gene data show CDR1 as MNHEY and CDR2 as SVGEGT. The V gene end was trimmed by 2 bases and the J gene end by 6 bases; junction bases not matched to a gene: 8. The length of the CDR3 is 15 residues. The CDR3 coding sequence is TGTGCCAGCAGTTACGATCAGCTAGCGGGCCAGACCCAGTACTTC. Translated, it gives CASSYDQLAGQTQYF.

This clonotype is categorized as medium-sized. CDR3 in DNA: TGTGCCTGGACTGGGCTAGCGGGCACCGGGGAGCTGTTTTTT. Translation gives CAWTGLAGTGELFF. The genes are TRBV30 and TRBJ2-2; TRBD2 matches at 8 bases. This CDR3 spans 14 amino acids. Germline V CDR1 and CDR2: GTSNPN, SVGIG (reference sequence). Trimming removed 4 bases from V and 4 bases from J; junction bases left unmatched: 5. The variable domain in full, with the rest retrieved from reference TRBV30 and TRBJ2-2, is SQTIHQWPATLVQPVGSPLSLECTVEGTSNPNLYWYRQAAGRGLQLLFYSVGIGQISSEVPQNLSASRPQDRQFILSSKKLLLSDSGFYLCAWTGLAGTGELFFGEGSRLTVL.

This clonotype came up a few times. This chain links TRBV28 with TRBJ2-5; TRBD1 aligns across 8 bases. This CDR3 has 15 residues. V was pared by 5 bases and J by 5 bases, with 10 bases of the junction left unmatched. The V gene's germline CDR1 is MDHEN and CDR2 SYDVKM. CDR3 DNA: TGTGCCAGCAGTCCAGCGGACAGGGTGATCGAGACCCAGTACTTC. Protein sequence: CASSPADRVIETQYF.

A few counts support this clonotype. The rearrangement links TRBV6-6 to TRBJ2-2; TRBD1 might be the D (6 bases). Germline V lookup: CDR1 MNHNY, CDR2 SVGAGI (reference sequence). V lost 3 bases and J lost 5, with 7 bases in between. The CDR3 has 13 amino acids. This chain's CDR3 is CASSYGTTGELFF. The CDR3 nucleotides are TGTGCCAGCAGTTATGGGACAACCGGGGAGCTGTTTTTT.

The chain combines TRBV27 with TRBJ2-7, with D tentatively TRBD1 (6 bases). Germline loops: CDR1 MNHEY, CDR2 SMNVEV (reference sequence). This CDR3 comprises 15 residues. Trimming shortened V by 0 bases and J by 1 base, and 10 bases separated the two germline ends. CDR3 nucleotide sequence: TGTGCCAGCAGTTTATCCGGACAGTCATCCTACGAGCAGTACTTC. Translating gives CASSLSGQSSYEQYF.

This clonotype was seen a few times. V usage is TRBV29-1 and J usage is TRBJ1-5; D is unclear. The CDR3 is 13 amino acids. Per the germline V gene, CDR1 is SQVTM and CDR2 is ANQGSEA. Here the CDR3 DNA reads TGCAGTGCCTCTGGCGGGGGCAATCAGCCCCAGCATTTT. Its protein is CSASGGGNQPQHF. Variable domain in full (rest from reference TRBV29-1 and TRBJ1-5): SAVISQKPSRDICQRGTSLTIQCQVDSQVTMMFWYRQQPGQSLTLIATANQGSEATYESGFVIDKFPISRPNLTFSTLTVSNMSPEDSSIYLCSASGGGNQPQHFGDGTRLSIL.

V is TRBV4-3 and J is TRBJ2-6; the D gene is possibly TRBD1 (5 bases). Germline CDR1 LGHNA, CDR2 YSLEER. The CDR3 is 16 amino acids. V was shortened by 0 bases and J by 0 bases, with 6 bases between the two germline ends. The CDR3 loop is CASSQDGHSGANVLTF. CDR3 nucleotides: TGCGCCAGCAGCCAAGATGGACACTCTGGGGCCAACGTCCTGACTTTC.

This chain uses TRBV27 with TRBJ1-2, with 10 bases matching TRBD1. Germline CDR1 reads MNHEY; CDR2 reads SMNVEV (reference sequence). This CDR3 is built from 14 residues. The J segment lost 8 bases and the V segment lost 3 bases, leaving 6 bases of the junction unmatched. This chain's CDR3 is CASSFTDRGSGYTF. In nucleotides, the CDR3 is TGTGCCAGCAGTTTTACGGACAGGGGGTCGGGCTACACCTTC.

This clonotype is categorized as medium-sized. This rearrangement joins TRBV30 to TRBJ2-5; 8 nucleotides line up with TRBD1. This CDR3 is built from 15 residues. Germline CDR1 is GTSNPN and CDR2 is SVGIG (reference sequence). V lost 1 base, J lost 2 bases, and 6 bases stayed unmatched. The CDR3 loop reads CAWSGRTGNQETQYF. The DNA for the CDR3 is TGTGCCTGGAGTGGACGGACAGGGAATCAAGAGACCCAGTACTTC.

This clonotype occurred a few times. The rearrangement links TRBV27 to TRBJ1-6; D perhaps matches TRBD1 (5 bases). The germline CDR1 and CDR2 sequences are MNHEY and SMNVEV (reference sequence). CDR3 size: 16 residues. Deletions cut 0 bases from V and 6 bases from J, with 12 bases between. Here the CDR3 reads CASSLSVQGGNSPLHF. DNA of the CDR3: TGTGCCAGCAGTTTATCAGTCCAGGGCGGTAATTCACCCCTCCACTTT.

This clonotype was seen only a few times. The chain combines TRBV27 with TRBJ1-6; 7 nucleotides line up with TRBD1. Germline loops: CDR1 MNHEY, CDR2 SMNVEV (reference sequence). The CDR3 is 16 residues long. V lost 4 bases to trimming and J lost 10 bases; unmatched junction nucleotides: 13. The CDR3 reads CASSSGTAQRGSPLHF. The CDR3 DNA reads as TGTGCCAGCAGTTCCGGGACAGCCCAAAGAGGGTCACCCCTCCACTTT.

This chain connects TRBV6-2 or TRBV6-3 to TRBJ2-7; the D gene is possibly TRBD1 (5 bases). The CDR3 totals 15 residues. Germline V CDR1 and CDR2: MNHEY, SVGEGT. Trimming removed 2 bases at V and 1 base at J, with 12 bases between. In nucleotides, the CDR3 is TGTGCCAGCAGTTACACAACAGGCGATTCCTACGAGCAGTACTTC. Its translation is CASSYTTGDSYEQYF.